The rows below give T cell receptor beta chains drawn from one sample of a study of beta chain features in type 1 diabetes. The repertoire was sequenced with immunoSEQ multiplex PCR; TCRdb's copy has only in-frame clones and lacks some. The data contain roughly 700,000 clones, under 15% of them singletons. The specimen sequenced was naive CD4+ T cells from blood. Every receptor here comes from a man aged 18 to 30 with type 1 diabetes. Each CDR3 is given with its conserved first and last residue. A D gene is named only where the DNA matches it firmly. Size is stated for part of the rows, as once, few or many counts, or as a class when the clone is expanded.

v_call,clone_size,j_call,d_call,cdr3_nt,cdr3_aa
TRBV28,-,TRBJ2-7,-,TGTGCCAGCACCCAGGACGGGACCTGGTACGAGCAGTACTTC,CASTQDGTWYEQYF
TRBV2,-,TRBJ1-5,-,TGTGCCAGCACGAGGGATGATCAGCCCCAGCATTTT,CASTRDDQPQHF
TRBV6-5,few,TRBJ1-1,-,TGTGCCAGCAGCGACGGGACGCTGAACACTGAAGCTTTCTTT,CASSDGTLNTEAFF
TRBV27,few,TRBJ2-7,-,TGTGCCAGCAAGGAAGCCGGGACCGCCAGCTCCTACGAGCAGTACTTC,CASKEAGTASSYEQYF
TRBV2,-,TRBJ2-5,-,TGTGCCACCTCCGGGACCGTTAACCAAGAGACCCAGTACTTC,CATSGTVNQETQYF
TRBV2,few,TRBJ2-7,TRBD1,TGTGCCAGCAGTGGACAGGGATACGAGCAGTACTTC,CASSGQGYEQYF
TRBV5-1,-,TRBJ1-1,-,TGCGCCAGCAGCTTGGCCGCGGGAGACACTGAAGCTTTCTTT,CASSLAAGDTEAFF
TRBV28,-,TRBJ2-5,-,TGTGCCAGCGAGATAGGAGAGACCCAGTACTTC,CASEIGETQYF
TRBV4-1,-,TRBJ2-7,TRBD1,TGCGCCAGCAGCCAAGATCGCGCAGGGGGCTTCTACGAGCAGTACTTC,CASSQDRAGGFYEQYF
TRBV18,few,TRBJ2-7,TRBD1,TGTGCCAGCTCACGGGAATCGGGACAGGGATGGTACGAGCAGTACTTC,CASSRESGQGWYEQYF
TRBV6-5,-,TRBJ2-3,-,TGTGCCAGCAGTTACTCGGGATCGGGGGGCACAGATACGCAGTATTTT,CASSYSGSGGTDTQYF
TRBV2,-,TRBJ1-5,-,TGTGCCAGCAGGCCAGGGAACAATCAGCCCCAGCATTTT,CASRPGNNQPQHF
TRBV2,few,TRBJ2-3,-,TGTGCCAGCAGTGAGGGACACAGCACAGATACGCAGTATTTT,CASSEGHSTDTQYF
TRBV27,-,TRBJ2-2,TRBD1,TGTGCCAGCAGATGGACAGGGAACACCGGGGAGCTGTTTTTT,CASRWTGNTGELFF
TRBV29-1,-,TRBJ1-1,-,TGCAGCGTTATGGGGGGTAGTGAAGCTTTCTTT,CSVMGGSEAFF
TRBV9,few,TRBJ2-3,TRBD2,TGTGCCAGCAGCTCAAATAGCGGGGGAACGCAGTATTTT,CASSSNSGGTQYF
TRBV9,-,TRBJ2-5,-,TGTGCCAGCAGCGTAGCAACAGGCCCTCAAGAGACCCAGTACTTC,CASSVATGPQETQYF
TRBV14,few,TRBJ2-5,TRBD1,TGTGCCAGCAGGCAGGGGGCCGAAGAGACCCAGTACTTC,CASRQGAEETQYF
TRBV4-1,-,TRBJ1-2,TRBD1,TGCGCCAGCAGCCAAGGGCCCTCAGGCAGGGGGCCCCCAGCTAACTATGGCTACACCTTC,CASSQGPSGRGPPANYGYTF
TRBV7-9,few,TRBJ1-1,-,TGTGCCAGCAGCTTAATGGGTGACAGTTCACTGAACACTGAAGCTTTCTTT,CASSLMGDSSLNTEAFF
TRBV18,-,TRBJ2-7,-,TGTGCCAGCTCACCACCCCAGGGCGAGCAGTACTTC,CASSPPQGEQYF
TRBV2,-,TRBJ1-6,TRBD1,TGTGCCAGCAGTGTGGGGACAGGAAATTCACCCCTCCACTTT,CASSVGTGNSPLHF
TRBV7-9,-,TRBJ2-3,-,TGTGCCAGCAGCCTGGACAGAGGCACAGATACGCAGTATTTT,CASSLDRGTDTQYF
TRBV4-2,-,TRBJ2-1,-,TGTGCCAGCAGCTTCCAATACTACAATGAGCAGTTCTTC,CASSFQYYNEQFF
TRBV7-9,-,TRBJ2-7,-,TGTGCCAGCAGCCTCGTCGTGGCACCTCACTCCTACGAGCAGTACTTC,CASSLVVAPHSYEQYF
TRBV30,-,TRBJ1-4,-,TGTGCCTTCCCTCGGTGGAGGTTCGGATCCGCAACTAATGAAAAACTGTTTTTT,CAFPRWRFGSATNEKLFF
TRBV2,-,TRBJ2-7,TRBD1,TGTGCCAGCAGTGCCACCGGGACAGGGGAATACGAGCAGTACTTC,CASSATGTGEYEQYF
TRBV4-2,few,TRBJ2-5,-,TGTGCCAGCAGCCAGATGGGGTGGCGGGTGGAGACCCAGTACTTC,CASSQMGWRVETQYF
TRBV19,-,TRBJ1-6,TRBD1,TGTGCCAGTAGTGGGGGACAGTATAATTCACCCCTCCACTTT,CASSGGQYNSPLHF
TRBV7-9,-,TRBJ2-1,-,TGTGCCAGCAGTCAATCAGGGGGGCACAATGAGCAGTTCTTC,CASSQSGGHNEQFF
TRBV14,few,TRBJ1-6,TRBD1,TGTGCCAGCAGCCCAGGGGGCGCGGGAAATTCACCCCTCCACTTT,CASSPGGAGNSPLHF
TRBV6-6,-,TRBJ1-4,TRBD1,TGTGCCAGCAGTCAAATAGGACAGGGGGGTGAAAAACTGTTTTTT,CASSQIGQGGEKLFF
TRBV25-1,-,TRBJ2-7,-,TGTGCCAGCAGTTCTACAGGCTACAACGAGCAGTACTTC,CASSSTGYNEQYF
TRBV30,few,TRBJ1-1,-,TGTGCCTGGAGTCGAGTGGAAGCTTTCTTT,CAWSRVEAFF
TRBV7-9,-,TRBJ2-1,-,TGTGCCAGCAGCCCCACGGGGTCCTACAATGAGCAGTTCTTC,CASSPTGSYNEQFF
TRBV30,-,TRBJ2-7,TRBD2,TGTGCCTGGTCCAGCGGGGAGGCCTACGAGCAGTACTTC,CAWSSGEAYEQYF
TRBV2,few,TRBJ2-5,TRBD2,TGTGCCAGCATCCCCGGGACTAGCGGGGGAAAGACCCAGTACTTC,CASIPGTSGGKTQYF
TRBV9,-,TRBJ1-1,-,TGTGCCAGCAGCGTAGAGGCAGGGTGGACTGAAGCTTTCTTT,CASSVEAGWTEAFF
TRBV5-1,-,TRBJ2-5,TRBD2,TGCGCCAGCAGCTACGGGACTAGCGGACAAGAGACCCAGTACTTC,CASSYGTSGQETQYF
TRBV23-1,-,TRBJ1-2,TRBD1,TGCGCCAGCAGTCAATTTCGTGGAGGGACAGGGGAAAGAGGCGATGGCTACACCTTC,CASSQFRGGTGERGDGYTF
TRBV10-2,few,TRBJ1-5,-,TGCGCCAGCAGCTGGGCCGCGGGCAATCAGCCCCAGCATTTT,CASSWAAGNQPQHF
TRBV29-1,-,TRBJ1-5,-,TGCAGCGTAGGAGACAATAGCAATCAGCCCCAGCATTTT,CSVGDNSNQPQHF
TRBV7-9,-,TRBJ2-6,-,TGTGCCAGCAGCGACTCTGGGGCCAACGTCCTGACTTTC,CASSDSGANVLTF
TRBV9,-,TRBJ1-2,-,TGTGCCAGCAGCAAAACAGATGCCTATGGCTACACCTTC,CASSKTDAYGYTF
TRBV20-1,-,TRBJ1-4,-,TGCAGTGCTAGAACGTTGGAAAAACTGTTTTTT,CSARTLEKLFF
TRBV2,-,TRBJ1-2,-,TGTGCCAGCAGGGCCACTAACTATGGCTACACCTTC,CASRATNYGYTF
TRBV7-2,-,TRBJ2-7,-,TGTGCCAGCAGCGCACGGAGGGAGAGCTACGAGCAGTACTTC,CASSARRESYEQYF
TRBV7-8,few,TRBJ2-1,TRBD2,TGTGCCAGCAACCTCCGCGGGGTAGCGGGGGCTCGGAGCTCCTACAATGAGCAGTTCTTC,CASNLRGVAGARSSYNEQFF
TRBV6-6,-,TRBJ2-1,-,TGTGCCAGCAGTCGACTGCTCGGAGATGAGCAGTTCTTC,CASSRLLGDEQFF
TRBV6-5,-,TRBJ2-7,-,TGTGCCAGCAGTTACGACGGATACGAGCAGTACTTC,CASSYDGYEQYF
TRBV5-6,-,TRBJ2-7,-,TGTGCCAGCAGCTTGGCCGACAGACCTTCCTACGAGCAGTACTTC,CASSLADRPSYEQYF
TRBV5-1,few,TRBJ2-5,-,TGCGCCAGCAGCTTGGCCGGGGGCGAGACCCAGTACTTC,CASSLAGGETQYF